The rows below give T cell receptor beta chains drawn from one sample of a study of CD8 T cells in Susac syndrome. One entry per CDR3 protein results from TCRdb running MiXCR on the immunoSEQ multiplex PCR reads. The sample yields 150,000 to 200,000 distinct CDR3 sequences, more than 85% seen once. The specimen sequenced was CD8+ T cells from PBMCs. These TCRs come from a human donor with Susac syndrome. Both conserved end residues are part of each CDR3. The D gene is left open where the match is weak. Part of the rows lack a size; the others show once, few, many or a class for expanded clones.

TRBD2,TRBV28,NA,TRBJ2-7,CASSSTSGRAKDEQYF,TGTGCCAGCAGTTCCACTAGCGGGAGGGCCAAGGACGAGCAGTACTTC
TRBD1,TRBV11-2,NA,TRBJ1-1,CASSSYRGRPEAFF,TGTGCCAGCAGCTCTTACAGGGGAAGGCCTGAAGCTTTCTTT
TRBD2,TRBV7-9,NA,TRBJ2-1,CASSSPSTSGRNEQFF,TGTGCCAGCAGCTCACCGTCGACTAGCGGGAGGAATGAGCAGTTCTTC
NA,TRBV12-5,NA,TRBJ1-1,CASGQGTEAFF,TGTGCTAGTGGTCAAGGCACTGAAGCTTTCTTT
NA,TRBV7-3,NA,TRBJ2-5,CASSLFGGGQETQYF,TGTGCCAGCAGCTTATTCGGAGGGGGACAAGAGACCCAGTACTTC
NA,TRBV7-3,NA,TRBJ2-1,CASSSPGYNEQFF,TGTGCCAGCAGCTCCCCAGGGTACAATGAGCAGTTCTTC
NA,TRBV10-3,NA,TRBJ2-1,CAISETMLGELYNEQFF,TGTGCCATCAGTGAGACGATGTTGGGGGAACTCTACAATGAGCAGTTCTTC
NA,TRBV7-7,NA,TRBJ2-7,CASSLGENYEQYF,TGTGCTAGCAGCTTAGGGGAGAACTACGAGCAGTACTTC
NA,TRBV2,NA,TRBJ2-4,CASTPRGALAKNIQYF,TGTGCCAGCACCCCAAGGGGTGCTCTAGCCAAAAACATTCAGTACTTC
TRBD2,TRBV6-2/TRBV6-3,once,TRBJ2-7,CASSSLSGSYREQYF,TGTGCCAGCAGTAGCTTGAGCGGGAGTTATCGCGAGCAGTACTTC
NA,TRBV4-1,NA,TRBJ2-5,CASSQRDRPGETQYF,TGCGCCAGCAGCCAAAGGGACCGCCCGGGAGAGACCCAGTACTTC
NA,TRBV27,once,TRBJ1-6,CASSSGVSYNSPLHF,TGTGCCAGCAGTTCCGGAGTCTCCTATAATTCACCCCTCCACTTT
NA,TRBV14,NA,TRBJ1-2,CASSQDEFATERSIYGYTF,TGTGCCAGCAGCCAAGATGAATTTGCGACAGAACGATCCATCTATGGCTACACCTTC
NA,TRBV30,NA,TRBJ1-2,CAWSFSGNYGYTF,TGTGCCTGGAGTTTTTCTGGGAACTATGGCTACACCTTC
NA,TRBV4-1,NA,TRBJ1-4,CASSQESGIGEKLFF,TGCGCCAGCAGCCAAGAGTCTGGGATTGGGGAAAAACTGTTTTTT
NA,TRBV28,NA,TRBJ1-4,CASRLYEKLFF,TGTGCCAGCAGACTTTATGAAAAACTGTTTTTT
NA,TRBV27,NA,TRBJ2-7,CASSYSSVGYEQYF,TGTGCCAGCAGTTATTCGTCGGTAGGCTACGAGCAGTACTTC
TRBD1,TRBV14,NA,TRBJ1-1,CASSQGDRLTEAFF,TGTGCCAGCAGCCAGGGGGACAGACTCACTGAAGCTTTCTTT
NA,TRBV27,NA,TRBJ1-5,CASSLGVPNQPQHF,TGTGCCAGCAGTTTAGGGGTACCTAATCAGCCCCAGCATTTT
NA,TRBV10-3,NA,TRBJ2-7,CAIADPAENPYEQYF,TGTGCCATCGCGGACCCCGCTGAAAACCCCTACGAGCAGTACTTC
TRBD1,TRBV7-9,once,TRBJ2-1,CASVGSTGTGDNEQFF,TGTGCCAGCGTAGGGTCGACCGGGACAGGGGACAATGAGCAGTTCTTC
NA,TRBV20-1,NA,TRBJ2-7,CSARDTGTRPYEQYF,TGCAGTGCTAGGGACACCGGGACTCGGCCCTACGAGCAGTACTTC
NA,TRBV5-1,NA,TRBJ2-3,CASSFRGANTDTQYF,TGCGCCAGCAGCTTTCGGGGGGCGAACACAGATACGCAGTATTTT
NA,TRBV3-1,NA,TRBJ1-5,CASSQVNSNQPQHF,TGTGCCAGCAGCCAAGTGAATAGCAATCAGCCCCAGCATTTT
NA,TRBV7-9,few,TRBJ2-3,CASSLDTTDTQYF,TGTGCCAGCAGCTTAGACACTACAGATACGCAGTATTTT
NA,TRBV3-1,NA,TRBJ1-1,CASSQDLGVLVEAFF,TGTGCCAGCAGCCAAGATTTGGGAGTGTTAGTTGAAGCTTTCTTT
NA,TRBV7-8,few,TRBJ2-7,CASSSEGSYEQYF,TGTGCCAGCAGCTCCGAGGGGTCCTACGAGCAGTACTTC
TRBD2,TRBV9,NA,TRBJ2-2,CASSDTSGEHRELFF,TGTGCCAGCAGCGATACTAGCGGGGAGCACCGGGAGCTGTTTTTT
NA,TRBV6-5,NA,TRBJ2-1,CASSYSVGRRNEQFF,TGTGCCAGCAGTTACTCGGTTGGTAGGCGCAATGAGCAGTTCTTC
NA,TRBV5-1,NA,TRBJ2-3,CASRAEGETQYF,TGCGCCAGCAGGGCAGAAGGGGAGACGCAGTATTTT
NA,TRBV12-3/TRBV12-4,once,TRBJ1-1,CASSLWDTEAFF,TGTGCCAGCAGTTTATGGGACACTGAAGCTTTCTTT
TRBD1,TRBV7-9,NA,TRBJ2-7,CASSTPGQGYEQYF,TGTGCCAGCAGCACCCCTGGACAGGGGTACGAGCAGTACTTC
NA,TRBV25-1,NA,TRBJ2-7,CASSEFVAGEQYF,TGTGCCAGCAGTGAATTTGTCGCGGGGGAGCAGTACTTC
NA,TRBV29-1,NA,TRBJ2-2,CSVVATGELFF,TGCAGCGTTGTGGCCACCGGGGAGCTGTTTTTT
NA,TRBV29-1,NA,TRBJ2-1,CSVIPGQINEQFF,TGCAGCGTTATACCCGGACAGATAAATGAGCAGTTCTTC
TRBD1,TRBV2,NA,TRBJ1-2,CASNWDRAYGYTF,TGTGCCAGCAATTGGGACAGGGCCTATGGCTACACCTTC
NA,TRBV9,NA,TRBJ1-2,CASSIQGSGYTF,TGTGCCAGCAGTATACAGGGAAGCGGCTACACCTTC
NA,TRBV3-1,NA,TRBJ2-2,CASSQEAPRTGELFF,TGTGCCAGCAGCCAGGAGGCTCCGAGGACCGGGGAGCTGTTTTTT
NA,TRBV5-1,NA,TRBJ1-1,CASSLDGRLMNTEAFF,TGCGCCAGCAGCCTTGACGGACGGTTGATGAACACTGAAGCTTTCTTT
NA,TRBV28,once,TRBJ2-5,CASSELVGGATQYF,TGTGCCAGCAGTGAATTAGTAGGCGGCGCGACCCAGTACTTC
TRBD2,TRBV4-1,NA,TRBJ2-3,CASSRGTSGGLEDTQYF,TGCGCCAGCAGCCGCGGGACTAGCGGGGGCTTGGAAGATACGCAGTATTTT
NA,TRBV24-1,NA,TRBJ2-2,CATSDLESNTGELFF,TGTGCCACCAGTGATCTAGAATCGAACACCGGGGAGCTGTTTTTT
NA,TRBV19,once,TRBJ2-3,CASSIGASRTDTQYF,TGTGCCAGTAGTATAGGTGCGAGTCGGACAGATACGCAGTATTTT
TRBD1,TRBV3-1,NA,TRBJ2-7,CASSYWDRVHEQYF,TGTGCCAGCAGCTACTGGGACAGGGTCCACGAGCAGTACTTC
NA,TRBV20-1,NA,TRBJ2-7,CSASEVFEGRTLHEQYF,TGCAGTGCTAGCGAGGTTTTCGAGGGGCGAACCCTGCACGAGCAGTACTTC
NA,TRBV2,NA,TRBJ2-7,CASGVVPYEQYF,TGTGCCAGCGGGGTGGTCCCCTACGAGCAGTACTTC
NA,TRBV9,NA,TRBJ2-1,CASSVAGGNEQFF,TGTGCCAGCAGCGTAGCAGGCGGGAATGAGCAGTTCTTC
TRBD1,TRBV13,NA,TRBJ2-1,CASMHRGPNEQFF,TGTGCCAGCATGCACAGGGGGCCCAATGAGCAGTTCTTC
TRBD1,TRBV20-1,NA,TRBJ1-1,CSARETGGDTEAFF,TGCAGTGCTAGAGAGACAGGGGGGGACACTGAAGCTTTCTTT
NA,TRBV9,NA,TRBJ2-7,CASSQGTHEQYF,TGTGCCAGCAGCCAAGGGACACACGAGCAGTACTTC
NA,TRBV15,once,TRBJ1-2,CATRGAGPQTYYGYTF,TGTGCCACCAGGGGGGCCGGACCTCAAACTTACTATGGCTACACCTTC
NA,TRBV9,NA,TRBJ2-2,CASSVGGNTGELFF,TGTGCCAGCAGCGTGGGGGGTAACACCGGGGAGCTGTTTTTT
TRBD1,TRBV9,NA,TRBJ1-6,CASSVAGTDSPLHF,TGTGCCAGCAGCGTAGCGGGGACAGATTCACCCCTCCACTTT
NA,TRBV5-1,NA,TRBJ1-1,CASSLDNSLNTEAFF,TGCGCCAGCAGCTTGGATAACAGTTTGAACACTGAAGCTTTCTTT
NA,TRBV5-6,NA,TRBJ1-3,CASSLDPAGRGGNTIYF,TGTGCCAGCAGCTTGGATCCCGCAGGCCGCGGGGGAAACACCATATATTTT
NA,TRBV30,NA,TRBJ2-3,CAWQIDTQYF,TGTGCCTGGCAAATTGATACGCAGTATTTT
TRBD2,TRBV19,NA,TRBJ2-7,CASKTSGGENSYEQYF,TGTGCCAGTAAGACTAGCGGGGGAGAAAACTCCTACGAGCAGTACTTC
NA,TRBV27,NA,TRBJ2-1,CASSPRLGAYNEQFF,TGTGCCAGCAGTCCGAGACTAGGGGCCTACAATGAGCAGTTCTTC
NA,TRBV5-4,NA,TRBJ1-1,CASSLRTVMNTEAFF,TGTGCCAGCAGCCTGAGGACAGTAATGAACACTGAAGCTTTCTTT
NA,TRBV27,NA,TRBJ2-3,CASSRHGTDTQYF,TGTGCCAGCTCCAGGCACGGCACAGATACGCAGTATTTT